The clone carrying this T cell receptor (beta chain) has a handful of counts. As yet, its antigen is unknown. Unique molecular identifiers were present on the cDNA, and a universal primer site came from template switching. TCRdb re-analysed the 5' RACE reads in MiXCR, keeping a single row per CDR3 protein. This sample has approximately 230,000 distinct CDR3 sequences, with around 15% found just once. The sample belongs to a study of identical twins. Regarding the study as a whole: Reduced insertions were recorded for abundant cord blood beta clonotypes, with no such pattern in memory repertoires. Interpretation of the results relied on cross-sectional statistical analysis and not on following the same donors.

In every case, the donor was a healthy Caucasian. This receptor was taken from a young woman in good health. The sample comprised memory (CD45RO+) T cells sorted from blood.

CDR3 in DNA: TGTGCCAGCGGCAGGGCGAGTCATTCCCTCCACTTT. Its translation is CASGRASHSLHF. This chain connects TRBV2 to TRBJ1-6; the D gene is possibly TRBD1 (5 bases). V was clipped by 8 bases and J by 14 bases, with 16 bases between them. This CDR3 spans 12 amino acids. Germline V lookup: CDR1 SNHLY, CDR2 FYNNEI.